This TCR beta chain was sequenced during a study of beta chain features in type 1 diabetes (dated 2018 in TCRdb). In the study overall: Mean age, gender distribution, total cell number and subset yield were not different between patients and healthy donors. A total of 90 million to 140 million sorted cells were examined across all samples, and RNA yield correlated strongly with the number of cells per subset. Regulatory and stem cell-like memory subsets were obtained from only 8 patients and about 8 healthy donors, while naive and central memory subsets were obtained from all 28 donors. In the study, recently diagnosed type 1 diabetes patients and matched healthy donors were compared on the TCRB repertoires of their sorted circulating CD4+ T cell subsets. The paper as a whole reports these results and caveats: Naive, central memory and regulatory TCRB repertoires appeared more similar among patients than among healthy donors. Because the HLA sub-analyses included only small numbers of individuals, any influence of HLA type on TCRB rearrangement was left unresolved. Because cDNA was sequenced instead of genomic DNA, activated cells with high expression could be over-represented, although the groups did not differ in activation or CD3 levels. Type 1 diabetes patients showed a moderate but significant shortening of TCRB CDR3 length in all four CD4+ subsets. Shorter templates might be favored by PCR, yet because patient and control samples were amplified and corrected together, any such skew would affect both groups equally. At VDJ recombination sites, type 1 diabetes patients had fewer insertions and more deleted nucleotides, which implies abnormalities in thymic rearrangement.

V was cut back by 0 bases and J by 2 bases, leaving a gap of 11 bases between them. From a lookup of the germline V gene, CDR1 and CDR2 are MGHRA and YSYEKL. From the cysteine through the phenylalanine, the CDR3 covers 16 amino acids. Solely the CDR3 DNA is kept, with 48 bases framed from the first base. Each donor gave one peripheral blood draw, roughly 0.11 L on average, collected into heparinised tubes. A BD FACSAria II and a panel including CD45RO, CCR7, CD25, CD127, CD95 and CD27 were used to sort naive, central memory, regulatory and stem cell-like memory CD4+ T cells. Every sorted population had a purity above 95%. Right away, PBMCs were isolated by Lymphoprep density gradient centrifugation and were stained directly, with no culture step. So that batch effects would be minimized, each experiment stained and sorted samples in pairs, pairing one healthy donor with one patient. The entire amount of isolated RNA was reverse transcribed using the High Capacity cDNA Reverse Transcription Kit, so the sequenced TCRB transcripts were expressed ones. Deep immunoSEQ sequencing was applied to naive, central memory and regulatory T cell samples, giving an average of approximately 3.8 million total reads per sample. After sorted cells were lysed in RLT buffer, RNA was extracted with DNase-treated RNeasy Micro or Mini kits, with the choice depending on cell number. To prevent cross-contamination, every cell subset was processed on its own, while patient and healthy donor samples were processed together. TCRB sequences were amplified from cDNA with the immunoSEQ multiplex PCR, producing 87-bp fragments spanning the CDR3 region. The amplicons were sequenced using the Illumina HiSeq platform. As for the original processing: PCR bias was computationally corrected using synthetic template baselines, reads within Hamming distance 2 were collapsed, and singletons that could not be merged were discarded. Reads were aligned against IMGT to assign V, D and J genes, CDR3 length and insertions or deletions at six rearrangement sites. Clonotype counts were normalized to sorted cell number within each subset before computing true diversity and Gini coefficients with the tcR R package. The overlap coefficient, calculated on TCRB nucleotide sequences, was used to measure repertoire sharing. TCRdb limited this immuneACCESS table to in-frame rearrangements with V and J called. A share of clones is missing; checked studies link under half to unresolved V genes, and the rest is unexplained. The V and J calls and the clone size are those of that table, but D and trimming were determined from the DNA. The sample yields under 300,000 clones; 25% to 30% were counted once. The ten biggest clones cover under 5% of the sample.

This clone was recorded many times. Its antigen remains undetermined. The record has no base qualities; no much larger clone is one base away. This receptor chain uses TRBV4-1 and TRBJ1-5, with no D gene named confidently. This TCR was sampled from a man aged 30-40 years in good health. Sequencing input: central memory CD4+ T cells from blood. The DNA is as follows: TGCGCCAGCAGCCAAGACGGAGGGATGGGCAATCAGCCCCAGCATTTT. Protein translation: CASSQDGGMGNQPQHF.